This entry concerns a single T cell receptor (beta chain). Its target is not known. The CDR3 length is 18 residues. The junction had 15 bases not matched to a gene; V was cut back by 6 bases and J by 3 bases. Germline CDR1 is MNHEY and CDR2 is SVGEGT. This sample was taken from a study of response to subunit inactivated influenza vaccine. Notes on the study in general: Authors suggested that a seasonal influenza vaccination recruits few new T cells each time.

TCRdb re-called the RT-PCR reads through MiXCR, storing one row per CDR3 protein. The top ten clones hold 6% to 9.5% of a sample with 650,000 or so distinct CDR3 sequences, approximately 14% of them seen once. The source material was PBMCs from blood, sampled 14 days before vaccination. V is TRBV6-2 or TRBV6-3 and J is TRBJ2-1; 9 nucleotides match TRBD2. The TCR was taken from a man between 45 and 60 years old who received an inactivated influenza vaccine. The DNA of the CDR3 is TGTGCCAGCAGAGAGGCTAGCGGGACCCGCCAGCTCTACAATGAGCAGTTCTTC. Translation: CASREASGTRQLYNEQFF.